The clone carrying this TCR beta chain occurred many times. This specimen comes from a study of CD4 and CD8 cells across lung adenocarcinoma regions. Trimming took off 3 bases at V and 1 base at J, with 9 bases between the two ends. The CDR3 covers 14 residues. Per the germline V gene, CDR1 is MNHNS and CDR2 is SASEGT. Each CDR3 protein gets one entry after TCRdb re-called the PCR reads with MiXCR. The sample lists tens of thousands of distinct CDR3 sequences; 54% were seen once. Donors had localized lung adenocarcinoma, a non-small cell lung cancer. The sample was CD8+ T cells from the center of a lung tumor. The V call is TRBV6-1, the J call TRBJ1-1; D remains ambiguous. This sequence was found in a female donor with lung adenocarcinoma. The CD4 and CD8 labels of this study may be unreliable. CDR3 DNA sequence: TGTGCCAGCAGTGAGAGAACAGAGAACACTGAAGCTTTCTTT. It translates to CASSERTENTEAFF.